Shown below are 5 T cell receptor beta chains from a single sample sequenced in a study of blood T cell repertoires in COVID-19. Profiled with immunoSEQ multiplex PCR; TCRdb holds only in-frame clones, not every one. The data show 180,000 or so clones, about 85% seen once. Material: peripheral blood. The receptors derive from a woman older than 75 with acute or convalescent COVID-19.

This chain uses TRBV2 with TRBJ2-4; 11 bases are shared with TRBD2. Losses at the gene ends were 4 bases for V and 5 bases for J; bases not matched to a gene: 7. The CDR3 totals 16 residues. Per the germline V gene, CDR1 is SNHLY and CDR2 is FYNNEI. The CDR3 sequence is CASSARGLADQNIQYF. CDR3 coding DNA: TGTGCCAGCAGTGCCCGGGGACTAGCGGACCAAAACATTCAGTACTTC. Full variable domain (remainder filled in from reference TRBV2 and TRBJ2-4): EPEVTQTPSHQVTQMGQEVILRCVPISNHLYFYWYRQILGQKVEFLVSFYNNEISEKSEIFDDQFSVERPDGSNFTLKIRSTKLEDSAMYFCASSARGLADQNIQYFGAGTRLSVL.

The chain couples TRBV4-2 to TRBJ2-2; no definite D call. The V end lost 1 base, the J end lost 3 bases, and 9 bases lay between the germline ends. The germline gives CDR1 LGHNA, CDR2 YNFKEQ. The CDR3 is 15 amino acids. In nucleotides, the CDR3 is TGTGCCAGCAGCCAAGCCCCCAGCGACACCGGGGAGCTGTTTTTT. Protein: CASSQAPSDTGELFF.

The chain recombines TRBV12-3 or TRBV12-4 with TRBJ2-1; D is perhaps TRBD2 (5 bases). V shed 6 bases and J shed 5 bases, with 11 bases lying between them. CDR3 size: 13 residues. This CDR3 reads CASSGVGNNEQFF. In DNA, the CDR3 is TGTGCCAGCAGCGGGGTGGGGAACAATGAGCAGTTCTTC.

This sequence joins TRBV11-3 and TRBJ1-6; TRBD1 might be the D (5 bases). CDR1 and CDR2 (germline): SGHNT, YENEEA. The germline V and J ends were trimmed by 4 bases and 10 bases, with 11 bases remaining between them. The CDR3 has 13 residues. For the CDR3, the DNA is TGTGCCAGCAGCTCCGCGGAGGGGTCACCCCTCCACTTT. Translating gives CASSSAEGSPLHF.

In this sample, this clone turned up a few times. The V gene is TRBV6-6, the J gene TRBJ2-7; TRBD2 agrees at 9 bases. Germline loops: CDR1 MNHNY, CDR2 SVGAGI (reference sequence). The length of the CDR3 is 15 residues. Trimming took 4 bases from V and 3 from J; bases not matched to a gene: 7. CDR3 DNA sequence: TGTGCCAGCAGTTCGGGACTAGCTTACCGCTACGAGCAGTACTTC. It translates to CASSSGLAYRYEQYF.